The present TCR beta chain was sequenced within a study of blood T cell repertoires in COVID-19. Study in general: Specimens from acute and convalescent COVID-19 originated in the United States, Italy and Spain.

Repertoires were generated with immunoSEQ multiplex PCR, while TCRdb's copy carries only in-frame clones and drops some. The sample lists tens of thousands of clones; around nine tenths were seen once. CDR3 size: 13 residues. V gave up 1 base and J gave up 5 bases, with 8 bases separating them. CDR1 and CDR2 from the germline V gene are SEHNR and FQNEAQ (reference sequence). The clonotype originates from a woman in her seventies with acute or convalescent COVID-19. Sequenced: peripheral blood. The chain couples TRBV7-9 to TRBJ1-2; D ambiguous. DNA of the CDR3: TGTGCCAGCAGCTTAGATCGAGAGTATGGCTACACCTTC. It specifies CASSLDREYGYTF.